A single sample gave rise to the 32 T cell receptor beta chains below, sequenced in a study of regulatory T cells in long-lasting Graves disease (dated by TCRdb to 2020 to 2022). The sample's time point label is to be understood as: persistent/refractory GD, antithyroid drugs over 5 years with positive TRAb. RNA was extracted from PBMCs in TRIzol for both TCR sequencing and RNA sequencing. To prepare the library, multiplex PCR was applied. Sequencing relied on an Illumina HiSeq 4000. iRepertoire HTBI primers and Arm-PCR amplification of CDR3 regions were used to construct TCR beta libraries. The raw public data were reprocessed by TCRdb itself: fastp quality trimming at Q25, MiXCR clonotype calling, in-frame beta chains only. Merged by CDR3 protein, the rows form single entries marked with the most common genes and DNA. The sample yields 400,000 to 500,000 distinct CDR3 sequences; around a fifth were counted once. In total, the top ten clones hold less than 9% of the sample.

The specimen comprised peripheral blood mononuclear cells (PBMCs), sampled when the disease was refractory, from a patient treated with antithyroid drugs. The receptors originated from a female donor with Graves disease.

This clonotype was counted between two and nine times. A much larger clone sits a single nucleotide away, making a read error possible. The chain joins TRBV28 to TRBJ1-1; D not certain. Germline values: CDR1 MDHEN, CDR2 SYDVKM. This CDR3 contains 14 residues. CDR3 protein: CAGSFLGMNTEAFF. As DNA, the CDR3 is TGTGCCGGCAGTTTCTTAGGCATGAACACTGAAGCTTTCTTT.

The J gene is TRBJ2-7, the V gene TRBV7-2, with 12 nucleotides matching TRBD1. The CDR3 spans 16 residues. The V segment lost 8 bases and the J segment 7 bases; nucleotides outside the gene matches: 15. The V gene's germline CDR1 is SGHTA and CDR2 FQGNSA. CDR3 in DNA: TGTGCCAGCTCCCCAACCCCGGGACAGGGGGCGGTTGAGCAGTACTTC. This translates into CASSPTPGQGAVEQYF.

The chain carries TRBV10-3 and TRBJ1-5; 7 nucleotides match TRBD1. After removal of 5 bases from V and 5 bases from J, the junction contained 9 bases not matched to a gene. CDR3 length equals 15 residues. The germline CDR1 and CDR2 sequences are ENHRY and SYGVKD. The CDR3 bases are TGTGCCATCAGTAGGTCGACAGGGATTTATCAGCCCCAGCATTTT. Protein product: CAISRSTGIYQPQHF.

This clonotype showed up many times. The chain couples TRBV28 to TRBJ1-2, with 11 positions matching TRBD1. The CDR3 covers 18 residues. In germline, CDR1 is MDHEN, CDR2 SYDVKM. Trimming at V came to 7 bases and at J to 0 bases, leaving 13 bases not matched to a gene. In DNA, the CDR3 is TGTGCCAGCATCGCGGCCGGACAGGGGGCTAGGTCTAACTATGGCTACACCTTC. It codes for CASIAAGQGARSNYGYTF.

This clonotype was counted only a few times. The rearrangement uses TRBV20-1 and TRBJ2-7, with D possibly matching TRBD1 (5 bases). Per the germline V gene, CDR1 is DFQATT and CDR2 is SNEGSKA (reference sequence). The CDR3 loop spans 13 amino acids. V lost 1 base and J 1 base, leaving 8 bases between the germline ends. The DNA for the CDR3 is TGCAGTGCTAGAGGGGGCGCTTCCTACGAGCAGTACTTC. It codes for CSARGGASYEQYF.

The table lists this clonotype with a few counts. The chain combines TRBV5-1 with TRBJ2-2; tentative D call: TRBD2 (5 bases). The CDR3 has 13 amino acids. Germline V gene sequence: CDR1 SGHRS, CDR2 YFSETQ. V lost 1 base to trimming and J lost 6 bases, with 7 bases between them. For the CDR3, the DNA is TGCGCCAGCAGCTTGTGGGAGTCCGGGGAGCTGTTTTTT. Residues: CASSLWESGELFF.

At least ten counts were recorded for this clonotype. This sequence joins TRBV28 and TRBJ1-5; 7 bases are shared with TRBD1. After removal of 5 bases from V and 0 bases from J, the junction contained 4 bases not matched to a gene. The CDR3 contains 15 residues. Germline V lookup: CDR1 MDHEN, CDR2 SYDVKM. The CDR3 DNA sequence: TGTGCCAGCAGTCTGTGGACAGGTAGCAATCAGCCCCAGCATTTT. As protein: CASSLWTGSNQPQHF.

The rearrangement joins TRBV7-9 to TRBJ2-4; perhaps TRBD1 as D (6 bases). This CDR3 comprises 14 residues. Germline V CDR1 and CDR2: SEHNR, FQNEAQ (reference sequence). V shed 5 bases and J shed 5 bases, with 13 bases lying between them. The CDR3 is CASSGDRTENIQYF. Written as DNA, the CDR3 is TGTGCCAGCAGCGGCGACAGGACCGAAAACATTCAGTACTTC.

About this clonotype itself: Just one base apart from a much larger clone, this may be a read error. V usage is TRBV2 and J usage is TRBJ1-5, with 9 bases identical to TRBD1. Germline lookup yields CDR1 SNHLY and CDR2 FYNNEI. The CDR3 is made up of 15 amino acids. The CDR3 region is CANGQGPSGNQLQHF. Written as DNA, the CDR3 is TGTGCCAACGGACAGGGGCCGAGCGGCAATCAGCTCCAGCATTTT.

This clonotype was seen more than once but under ten times. The chain carries TRBV7-2 and TRBJ2-7; 13 nucleotides match TRBD2. Germline CDR1 and CDR2: SGHTA and FQGNSA. The CDR3 runs 17 residues. V lost 5 bases to trimming and J lost 2 bases; unmatched junction nucleotides: 9. As DNA, the CDR3 is TGTGCCAGCAGCGCCGGACTAGCGGGGGCCCCTCCCTACGAGCAGTACTTC. Amino acid sequence: CASSAGLAGAPPYEQYF.

This chain connects TRBV19 to TRBJ1-1; the D gene is possibly TRBD1 (6 bases). The CDR3 extends over 14 amino acids. V lost 9 bases to trimming and J lost 0 bases, with 14 bases between them. CDR1 LNHDA and CDR2 SQIVND come from the germline V gene (reference sequence). The DNA for the CDR3 is TGTGCCAGCAACGAAGGACAGATGAACACTGAAGCTTTCTTT. Its translation is CASNEGQMNTEAFF.

The V call is TRBV5-5, the J call TRBJ2-1; TRBD2 agrees at 7 bases. CDR3 length: 14 residues. Germline V CDR1 and CDR2: SGHKS, YYEKEE (reference sequence). Trimming at V came to 4 bases and at J to 6 bases, leaving 7 bases not matched to a gene. Here the CDR3 reads CASSPGGGFNEQFF. The CDR3 nucleotides read TGTGCCAGCAGCCCCGGGGGAGGGTTCAATGAGCAGTTCTTC.

The rearrangement links TRBV3-1 to TRBJ2-3; the D is unclear. The V gene lost 1 base and the J gene lost 5 bases, with 7 bases spanning the gap. This CDR3 contains 13 residues. CDR1 LGHDT and CDR2 YNNKEL come from the germline V gene (reference sequence). DNA for the CDR3: TGTGCCAGCAGCCAAGTTCGCGGAGATACGCAGTATTTT. Its protein is CASSQVRGDTQYF.

This clonotype has a handful of counts. The chain links TRBV7-9 to TRBJ2-5, with D possibly being TRBD1 or TRBD2 (6 bases each). The CDR3 runs to 13 residues. The germline gives CDR1 SEHNR, CDR2 FQNEAQ (reference sequence). V was trimmed by 6 bases and J by 5 bases, leaving 13 bases between them. This CDR3 reads CASSRGAGETQYF. For the CDR3, the DNA is TGTGCCAGCAGTAGGGGGGCTGGGGAGACCCAGTACTTC.

The chain combines TRBV5-1 with TRBJ1-4; D not resolved. Between the trimmed V and J ends, which lost 0 bases and 10 bases, there was a span of 16 bases. The germline V gene encodes CDR1 SGHRS and CDR2 YFSETQ. CDR3 length: 15 amino acids. This chain's CDR3 is CASSLGRLPSGKLFF. CDR3 DNA: TGCGCCAGCAGCTTGGGGCGGCTTCCCAGCGGAAAACTGTTTTTT. The whole variable domain, remainder taken from reference TRBV5-1 and TRBJ1-4, is KAGVTQTPRYLIKTRGQQVTLSCSPISGHRSVSWYQQTPGQGLQFLFEYFSETQRNKGNFPGRFSGRQFSNSRSEMNVSTLELGDSALYLCASSLGRLPSGKLFFGSGTQLSVL.

This clonotype was seen at least ten times. This chain connects TRBV2 to TRBJ1-1; no definite D call. Germline V gene lookup returns CDR1 SNHLY and CDR2 FYNNEI. This CDR3 has 13 residues. V lost 7 bases and J lost 1, with 10 bases in between. The CDR3 region is CASTARENTEAFF. The DNA for the CDR3 is TGTGCCAGCACTGCGAGAGAGAACACTGAAGCTTTCTTT.

This clonotype was found a few times. The chain employs TRBV28 and TRBJ1-2; 7 bases match TRBD1. V shed 5 bases, J shed 4 bases, and the junction held 7 bases outside the gene matches. Germline loops: CDR1 MDHEN, CDR2 SYDVKM. This CDR3 is built from 14 residues. The CDR3 region has the DNA TGTGCCAGCAGTAAGCCAGGGGGGGTCTATGGCTACACCTTC. Translating it yields CASSKPGGVYGYTF.

This clonotype was recorded at least ten times. The chain has TRBV6-5 and TRBJ1-1, with D perhaps TRBD1 (6 bases). The CDR3 is 14 amino acids. The germline gives CDR1 MNHEY, CDR2 SVGAGI. Deletions cut 4 bases from V and 5 bases from J, with 14 bases between. In nucleotides, the CDR3 is TGTGCCAGCAGTTCCCCCGGGCAGGGGACTGAAGCTTTCTTT. It codes for CASSSPGQGTEAFF.

This clonotype was observed many times. The rearrangement joins TRBV24-1 to TRBJ1-1, with a tentative D call TRBD1 (5 bases). V was clipped by 3 bases and J by 5 bases, with 12 bases between them. Looked up from germline, CDR1 is KGHDR and CDR2 is SFDVKD. The CDR3 has 14 amino acids. CDR3 bases: TGTGCCACCAGTGATCCTAGCGGGGGTACTGAAGCTTTCTTT. Its protein product is CATSDPSGGTEAFF.

The V call is TRBV2, the J call TRBJ2-5; D unclear. Trimming pared 6 bases from V and 1 base from J, leaving 12 bases between. Per germline, CDR1 SNHLY and CDR2 FYNNEI. The CDR3 loop spans 14 amino acids. CDR3 loop: CASSVDPVQETQYF. CDR3 bases: TGTGCCAGCAGCGTAGATCCAGTCCAAGAGACCCAGTACTTC. The complete variable domain, with remaining parts taken from reference TRBV2 and TRBJ2-5, reads EPEVTQTPSHQVTQMGQEVILRCVPISNHLYFYWYRQILGQKVEFLVSFYNNEISEKSEIFDDQFSVERPDGSNFTLKIRSTKLEDSAMYFCASSVDPVQETQYFGPGTRLLVL.

V gene TRBV25-1 combines with J gene TRBJ2-7, with a possible D match to TRBD1 (6 bases). CDR1 MGHDK and CDR2 SYGVNS come from the germline V gene. The CDR3 is 15 amino acids. Trimming shortened V by 1 base and J by 5 bases, and 15 bases separated the two germline ends. The CDR3 region is CASSEFDNREHEQYF. The CDR3 DNA follows: TGTGCCAGCAGTGAATTCGACAACAGGGAACACGAGCAGTACTTC.

This clonotype has just a few counts. For the CDR3, the DNA is TGTGCCAGCAGCTTCGACGCGAGGACAGGGCTCAATGAGCAGTTCTTC. Its protein product is CASSFDARTGLNEQFF. V gene TRBV7-9 combines with J gene TRBJ2-1; TRBD1 matches at 8 bases. CDR3 size: 16 residues. Germline lookup yields CDR1 SEHNR and CDR2 FQNEAQ (reference sequence). The V segment lost 3 bases and the J segment 6 bases; nucleotides outside the gene matches: 10.

This clonotype appeared many times. The chain links TRBV28 to TRBJ1-5; D remains unclear. CDR3 size: 13 residues. V gave up 5 bases and J gave up 6 bases, with 11 bases separating them. Germline V CDR1 and CDR2: MDHEN, SYDVKM. The CDR3 DNA reads as TGTGCCAGCAGTCACACATCGCCTCAGCCCCAGCATTTT. Translation gives CASSHTSPQPQHF. The variable domain in full, with the rest retrieved from reference TRBV28 and TRBJ1-5, is DVKVTQSSRYLVKRTGEKVFLECVQDMDHENMFWYRQDPGLGLRLIYFSYDVKMKEKGDIPEGYSVSREKKERFSLILESASTNQTSMYLCASSHTSPQPQHFGDGTRLSIL.

This clonotype was detected many times. The V and J genes are TRBV12-3 or TRBV12-4 and TRBJ2-4, with 8 bases fitting TRBD2. The CDR3 has 14 amino acids. Germline trimming cut 8 bases from V and 8 bases from J; bases unmatched to any gene: 11. CDR3 in amino acids: CASVSGGRRHIQYF. The CDR3 DNA reads TGTGCCAGCGTCTCGGGAGGGCGAAGACACATTCAGTACTTC.

The DNA of the CDR3 is TGCAGTGCTCGAGTACACAGGGGAGGAAACACTGAAGCTTTCTTT. Amino acid sequence: CSARVHRGGNTEAFF. The V gene is TRBV20-1, the J gene TRBJ1-1; 7 bases are a match to TRBD1. Germline V CDR1 and CDR2: DFQATT, SNEGSKA (reference sequence). With V trimmed by 5 bases and J by 2 bases, 11 bases remained unmatched. This CDR3 has 15 residues.

This chain connects TRBV5-1 to TRBJ1-2; maybe TRBD1 (6 bases). V was trimmed by 7 bases and J by 6 bases, leaving 16 bases between them. The CDR3 runs 13 residues. The germline V gene encodes CDR1 SGHRS and CDR2 YFSETQ. CDR3 DNA: TGCGCCAGCTATGCGGGGGGGCTGAATGGCTACACCTTC. It specifies CASYAGGLNGYTF. The full variable domain, its missing parts supplied by reference TRBV5-1 and TRBJ1-2, is KAGVTQTPRYLIKTRGQQVTLSCSPISGHRSVSWYQQTPGQGLQFLFEYFSETQRNKGNFPGRFSGRQFSNSRSEMNVSTLELGDSALYLCASYAGGLNGYTFGSGTRLTVV.

This clonotype was seen a few times. V usage is TRBV28 and J usage is TRBJ2-7, with 7 nucleotides matching TRBD1. CDR3 size: 14 residues. V lost 6 bases, J lost 5 bases, and 10 bases stayed unmatched. CDR1 is MDHEN and CDR2 is SYDVKM in the germline V gene. DNA of the CDR3: TGTGCCAGCAGCCGGCTGACAGGGACCGACGAGCAGTACTTC. It encodes CASSRLTGTDEQYF.

As concerns this clonotype: This may come from a read error, since a much larger clone is one base off. V gene TRBV20-1 combines with J gene TRBJ2-5, with TRBD2 matching over 11 bases. The length of the CDR3 is 15 residues. Looked up from germline, CDR1 is DFQATT and CDR2 is SNEGSKA (reference sequence). The ends lost 3 bases at V and 5 bases at J; junction bases unmatched: 8. CDR3 in amino acids: CSARGTSGTRETQYF. The CDR3 coding sequence is TGCAGTGCTAGGGGGACTAGCGGTACCAGGGAGACCCAGTACTTC.

This clonotype was recorded at least ten times. The chain has TRBV6-9 and TRBJ2-7; tentatively, D is TRBD2 (5 bases). The CDR3 spans 13 residues. Germline V lookup: CDR1 MNHGY, CDR2 SVAAGI. Trimming removed 3 bases from V and 2 bases from J, with 8 bases in between. CDR3 in amino acids: CASSYKEAYEQYF. DNA of the CDR3: TGTGCCAGCAGTTACAAGGAGGCCTACGAGCAGTACTTC.

This clonotype turned up a few times. The rearrangement links TRBV3-1 to TRBJ1-2; D is perhaps TRBD1 (6 bases). V was trimmed by 4 bases and J by 8 bases, leaving 17 bases between them. CDR1 is LGHDT, CDR2 YNNKEL, per germline (reference sequence). This CDR3 is 14 amino acids long. In DNA, the CDR3 is TGTGCCAGCAGCCCCCGAGGGAGGGGGGAAGGCTACACCTTC. It yields the protein CASSPRGRGEGYTF.

The genes are TRBV5-1 and TRBJ2-7; TRBD1 is a possible D gene (6 bases). V lost 0 bases and J 1 base, leaving 11 bases between the germline ends. This CDR3 has 15 residues. Germline V gene lookup returns CDR1 SGHRS and CDR2 YFSETQ. The CDR3, as DNA: TGCGCCAGCAGCTTGGATACAGGGAGTTCCTACGAGCAGTACTTC. This codes for CASSLDTGSSYEQYF.

The chain employs TRBV28 and TRBJ2-1; the match to TRBD2 covers 7 bases. Germline V gene data show CDR1 as MDHEN and CDR2 as SYDVKM. The CDR3 length is 17 residues. The V and J ends lost 5 bases and 5 bases, in that order; junction bases with no gene match: 15. The CDR3 spells CASSLEPGGRYNNEQFF. The CDR3 bases are TGTGCCAGCAGTCTCGAGCCCGGCGGGAGATATAACAATGAGCAGTTCTTC.